The next 17 T cell receptor beta chains were all read from a single sample in a study of blood T cell repertoires in COVID-19. Data came from immunoSEQ multiplex PCR; TCRdb stores just in-frame clones and leaves some out. The data contain 350,000 to 400,000 clones, 90% of them singletons. The sequenced sample was peripheral blood. Every receptor here comes from a man aged 18 to 30 with active or convalescent COVID-19.

The gene calls are TRBV3-1 (or the pseudogene TRBV3-2) and TRBJ1-1; 7 nucleotides agree with TRBD1. The CDR3 spans 13 residues. The ends lost 5 bases at V and 9 bases at J; junction bases unmatched: 9. CDR1 and CDR2 (germline): LGHDT, YNNKEL (reference sequence). The CDR3 is CASSYSGQEKAFF. The CDR3 DNA is TGTGCCAGCAGCTACAGCGGACAGGAGAAAGCTTTCTTT.

The chain uses TRBV6-5 and TRBJ2-1; TRBD1 matches at 8 bases. Germline-derived CDR1 and CDR2 are MNHEY and SVGAGI. V gave up 7 bases and J gave up 9 bases; unmatched junction bases: 11. The CDR3 has 14 residues. CDR3 nucleotides: TGTGCCAGCACGGCCAGGGGGCCGAAAACTGAGCAGTTCTTC. As protein: CASTARGPKTEQFF.

This rearrangement joins TRBV13 to TRBJ1-2; possibly TRBD1 for D (6 bases). The CDR3 length is 16 residues. V lost 0 bases to trimming and J lost 2 bases, with 13 bases between them. Germline V gene sequence: CDR1 PRHDT, CDR2 FYEKMQ (reference sequence). DNA of the CDR3: TGTGCCAGCAGCTTAGGCCGGGCAAGGGGGAACTATGGCTACACCTTC. Protein product: CASSLGRARGNYGYTF.

The chain uses TRBV19 and TRBJ1-3; D perhaps matches TRBD1 (6 bases). This CDR3 is 14 amino acids long. Germline V CDR1 and CDR2: LNHDA, SQIVND (reference sequence). The V gene lost 5 bases and the J gene lost 0 bases, with 8 bases spanning the gap. The chain's CDR3 is CASSPTGSGNTIYF. The DNA for the CDR3 is TGTGCCAGTAGTCCGACAGGCTCTGGAAACACCATATATTTT.

V gene TRBV9 combines with J gene TRBJ2-7; the match to TRBD1 covers 10 bases. Germline V gives CDR1 SGDLS, CDR2 YYNGEE. The junction had 7 bases not matched to a gene; V was cut back by 3 bases and J by 4 bases. CDR3 size: 15 residues. CDR3 nucleotides: TGTGCCAGCAGCGCGAGCGGGACAGGGGTTTACGAGCAGTACTTC. This encodes CASSASGTGVYEQYF.

The gene calls are TRBV7-9 and TRBJ2-3, with TRBD2 as a possible D gene (6 bases). V shed 5 bases and J shed 2 bases, with 11 bases lying between them. CDR3 size: 14 residues. Germline CDR1 is SEHNR and CDR2 is FQNEAQ (reference sequence). CDR3 nucleotide sequence: TGTGCCAGCAGCCTAGGGACTCTCACAGATACGCAGTATTTT. It yields the protein CASSLGTLTDTQYF. Full variable domain (missing parts from reference TRBV7-9 and TRBJ2-3): DTGVSQNPRHKITKRGQNVTFRCDPISEHNRLYWYRQTLGQGPEFLTYFQNEAQLEKSRLLSDRFSAERPKGSFSTLEIQRTEQGDSAMYLCASSLGTLTDTQYFGPGTRLTVL.

This clone has just a few counts. This sequence joins TRBV28 and TRBJ1-2; 10 nucleotides agree with TRBD1. V was clipped by 4 bases and J by 1 base; unmatched bases: 9. The V gene's germline CDR1 is MDHEN and CDR2 SYDVKM. The CDR3 consists of 17 residues. CDR3 sequence: CASSSRDRGIGNYGYTF. CDR3 in DNA: TGTGCCAGCAGTTCAAGGGACAGGGGCATAGGTAACTATGGCTACACCTTC.

The V and J genes are TRBV9 and TRBJ1-4, with D possibly TRBD1 on 5 matching bases. V dropped 0 bases and J dropped 0 bases, with 12 bases sitting between them. Looked up from germline, CDR1 is SGDLS and CDR2 is YYNGEE. CDR3 size: 17 residues. CDR3 nucleotide sequence: TGTGCCAGCAGCGTAGAGGCGGGGGATGCAACTAATGAAAAACTGTTTTTT. Translating it yields CASSVEAGDATNEKLFF.

Only one count was recorded for this clone. The rearrangement links TRBV6-5 to TRBJ1-5; 8 positions match TRBD1. Germline lookup yields CDR1 MNHEY and CDR2 SVGAGI. This CDR3 has 15 amino acids. V dropped 6 bases and J dropped 4; count of bases not matched to a gene: 8. The CDR3, as DNA: TGTGCCAGCAGCGCCACAGGGGGGTTGAATCAGCCCCAGCATTTT. This encodes CASSATGGLNQPQHF.

The V call is TRBV4-3, the J call TRBJ1-6; D not resolved. The V gene's germline CDR1 is LGHNA and CDR2 YSLEER. The V gene lost 3 bases and the J gene lost 6 bases, with 12 bases spanning the gap. The CDR3 has 15 amino acids. The CDR3 DNA follows: TGCGCCAGCAGCCATTCCCCAGAAAGTAATTCACCCCTCCACTTT. This gives the protein CASSHSPESNSPLHF.

The chain is built from TRBV30 and TRBJ1-3; a weak D match, TRBD1 (5 bases). The CDR3 has 12 amino acids. Germline V CDR1 and CDR2: GTSNPN, SVGIG (reference sequence). The germline V and J ends were trimmed by 3 bases and 2 bases, with 5 bases remaining between them. The CDR3 loop reads CAWRGAGNTIYF. The CDR3 DNA follows: TGTGCCTGGAGAGGGGCTGGAAACACCATATATTTT.

The chain recombines TRBV6-4 with TRBJ2-1, with D possibly TRBD2 on 5 matching bases. Deletions cut 6 bases from V and 0 bases from J, with 12 bases between. The CDR3 runs 15 residues. Looked up from germline, CDR1 is MRHNA and CDR2 is SNTAGT. CDR3 DNA sequence: TGTGCCAGCAGCCAGGACTCAAGCTCCTACAATGAGCAGTTCTTC. Translated: CASSQDSSSYNEQFF.

The V and J genes are TRBV19 and TRBJ1-5, with TRBD1 identical over 8 bases. Trimming at V came to 7 bases and at J to 5 bases, leaving 13 bases not matched to a gene. This CDR3 has 16 amino acids. CDR1 and CDR2 from the germline V gene are LNHDA and SQIVND (reference sequence). The CDR3 spells CASTMAGGRNYQPQHF. CDR3 nucleotides: TGTGCCAGTACCATGGCAGGGGGCCGGAATTATCAGCCCCAGCATTTT.

The chain has TRBV29-1 and TRBJ1-1; 8 bases fit TRBD1. CDR1 is SQVTM, CDR2 ANQGSEA, per germline. The CDR3 is 13 amino acids. V shed 4 bases and J 7 bases; nucleotides not matched to a gene: 8. The DNA for the CDR3 is TGCAGCGTTGGTGGGGGACAGGCATATGAAGCTTTCTTT. Protein product: CSVGGGQAYEAFF.

This chain connects TRBV6-2 or TRBV6-3 to TRBJ2-1, with 9 bases that match TRBD1. Germline V CDR1 and CDR2: MNHEY, SVGEGT. V trimming: 6 bases; J trimming: 4 bases; junction bases outside the gene matches: 16. The CDR3 runs 18 residues. The CDR3 reads CASSPRPGTGTIYNEQFF. CDR3 in DNA: TGTGCCAGCAGCCCACGTCCCGGGACAGGGACCATTTACAATGAGCAGTTCTTC.

This rearrangement joins TRBV7-2 to TRBJ2-3; a weak D match, TRBD1 (5 bases). From germline, CDR1 is SGHTA and CDR2 FQGNSA. The CDR3 is 12 residues long. Trimming removed 3 bases from V and 6 bases from J, with 7 bases in between. The CDR3 sequence: CASSFHRDTQYF. The CDR3 DNA follows: TGTGCCAGCAGCTTTCACAGGGATACGCAGTATTTT.

This chain uses TRBV9 with TRBJ1-3; the match to TRBD1 covers 7 bases. The germline V gene has CDR1 SGDLS and CDR2 YYNGEE. V was clipped by 3 bases and J by 0 bases; unmatched bases: 6. This CDR3 has 16 amino acids. CDR3 sequence: CASSALQGSSGNTIYF. CDR3 DNA sequence: TGTGCCAGCAGCGCTTTACAGGGGAGCTCTGGAAACACCATATATTTT.